The 27 T cell receptor beta chains listed next were all sequenced from one sample in a study of CD8+ T cells in alopecia areata. Stated treatment: oral pan-JAK inhibitor, 5-10 mg twice daily. As the sequencing template, cDNA was produced by extracting RNA and reverse transcribing it. The protocol was immunoSEQ multiplex PCR, while the TCRdb copy is restricted to in-frame clones and leaves out a portion. The table shows about 200,000 clones, with roughly 50% occurring only once. The material sequenced was CD4+ T cells sorted from blood, taken at week 24, from a patient treated with tofacitinib. The receptors come from a human donor with alopecia areata.

Only a few counts were recorded for this clone. The V call is TRBV15, the J call TRBJ2-5, with D maybe TRBD1 (6 bases). Germline lookup yields CDR1 LNHNV and CDR2 YYDKDF (reference sequence). V shed 6 bases and J shed 5 bases, with 13 bases lying between them. The CDR3 covers 13 residues. The CDR3 coding sequence is TGTGCCACCAGTATCAGGGGTGTGGAGACCCAGTACTTC. Its translation is CATSIRGVETQYF.

CDR3 residues: CASSPRDRAVYGYTF. In DNA form, the CDR3 reads TGTGCCAGCAGTCCTCGGGACAGGGCCGTGTATGGCTACACCTTC. This rearrangement joins TRBV27 to TRBJ1-2; TRBD1 aligns across 9 bases. The V and J ends lost 5 bases and 5 bases, in that order; junction bases with no gene match: 9. The CDR3 has 15 amino acids. CDR1 is MNHEY and CDR2 is SMNVEV in the germline V gene (reference sequence).

The chain recombines TRBV5-1 with TRBJ1-1, with 11 nucleotides matching TRBD1. Germline CDR1 and CDR2: SGHRS and YFSETQ. There are 15 residues in the CDR3. V shed 0 bases, J shed 6 bases, and the junction held 4 bases outside the gene matches. CDR3 sequence reads: CASSLVMGQGAEAFF. The CDR3, as DNA: TGCGCCAGCAGCTTGGTTATGGGACAGGGGGCTGAAGCTTTCTTT.

This clone has more than one count but fewer than ten. The chain is built from TRBV5-1 and TRBJ2-3, with D possibly TRBD2 on 6 matching bases. The CDR3 contains 18 residues. Germline-derived CDR1 and CDR2 are SGHRS and YFSETQ. Trimming left V 4 bases short and J 0 bases short, with 21 bases between. CDR3 loop: CASSLRPPYGTSTDTQYF. The CDR3 nucleotides read TGCGCCAGCAGCCTCAGGCCCCCTTACGGGACTAGCACAGATACGCAGTATTTT.

This clone was counted only a few times. CDR3 sequence (DNA): TGCAGCGTTGGTCTAGCGGGGGACCCCTACGAGCAGTACTTC. Protein: CSVGLAGDPYEQYF. This sequence joins TRBV29-1 and TRBJ2-7; 10 nucleotides match TRBD2. The germline CDR1 and CDR2 sequences are SQVTM and ANQGSEA. V lost 4 bases, J lost 2 bases, and 5 bases stayed unmatched. The CDR3 totals 14 residues.

CDR3 DNA: TGTGCCAGCAGTGAATCACCCCCGGCGGGTCGAGAGACCCAGTACTTC. This gives the protein CASSESPPAGRETQYF. The V call is TRBV25-1, the J call TRBJ2-5; maybe TRBD2 (5 bases). Between the trimmed V and J ends, which lost 1 base and 4 bases, there was a span of 16 bases. Germline CDR1 MGHDK, CDR2 SYGVNS. This CDR3 has 16 residues.

The chain uses TRBV5-1 and TRBJ2-7, with D perhaps given as TRBD1 or TRBD2 (5 bases each). Germline-derived CDR1 and CDR2 are SGHRS and YFSETQ. The V gene lost 4 bases and the J gene lost 2 bases, with 13 bases spanning the gap. The CDR3 spans 14 residues. CDR3 DNA: TGCGCCAGCAGCGCTGGGGGACCCACCTACGAGCAGTACTTC. This gives the protein CASSAGGPTYEQYF.

A few counts support this clone. V and J are TRBV5-4 and TRBJ2-2; D might be TRBD1 or TRBD2, each matching 5 bases. This CDR3 spans 16 amino acids. The germline CDR1 and CDR2 sequences are SGHNT and YYREEE (reference sequence). Trimming cost V 0 bases and J 3 bases, with 12 bases left between them. The CDR3 DNA is TGTGCCAGCAGCTTGGCCGATTTGGGGGACACCGGGGAGCTGTTTTTT. This translates into CASSLADLGDTGELFF.

V gene TRBV6-6 combines with J gene TRBJ2-7; D gene ambiguous. V lost 0 bases and J lost 3, with 3 bases in between. The germline V gene encodes CDR1 MNHNY and CDR2 SVGAGI (reference sequence). This CDR3 is built from 12 residues. The CDR3 nucleotides read TGTGCCAGCAGTTACTCGATCTACGAGCAGTACTTC. Translated, it gives CASSYSIYEQYF.

The V and J genes are TRBV7-2 and TRBJ1-5, with a possible D match to TRBD1 (5 bases). V lost 5 bases and J 6 bases, leaving 14 bases between the germline ends. The CDR3 sequence is 14 residues long. Germline V CDR1 and CDR2: SGHTA, FQGNSA. CDR3: CASSGPGTAQPQHF. Here the CDR3 DNA reads TGTGCCAGCAGCGGTCCCGGGACGGCTCAGCCCCAGCATTTT.

This clone has a handful of counts. The genes are TRBV5-1 and TRBJ2-5, with 9 bases aligning to TRBD1. V was pared by 7 bases and J by 4 bases, with 8 bases of the junction left unmatched. The germline V gene has CDR1 SGHRS and CDR2 YFSETQ. The CDR3 consists of 14 residues. CDR3 sequence reads: CASGTGRVGETQYF. As DNA, the CDR3 is TGCGCCAGCGGGACAGGGCGGGTAGGAGAGACCCAGTACTTC.

This clone has just a few counts. This sample includes further DNA sequences coding for the same CDR3. J is TRBJ1-1 and V is TRBV11-1; no definite D call. The CDR3 is 14 amino acids. CDR1 and CDR2 from the germline V gene are SGHAT and FQDESV (reference sequence). V was clipped by 1 base and J by 3 bases, with 9 bases between them. DNA of the CDR3: TGTGCCAGCAGCTTAGTTGCCGGGGACACTGAAGCTTTCTTT. Protein: CASSLVAGDTEAFF. Supplemented by reference TRBV11-1 and TRBJ1-1, the full variable domain reads EAEVAQSPRYKITEKSQAVAFWCDPISGHATLYWYRQILGQGPELLVQFQDESVVDDSQLPKDRFSAERLKGVDSTLKIQPAELGDSAMYLCASSLVAGDTEAFFGQGTRLTVV.

This clone was seen a few times. This rearrangement joins TRBV30 to TRBJ2-1; D remains ambiguous. Between the trimmed V and J ends, which lost 0 bases and 6 bases, there was a span of 9 bases. Germline CDR1 reads GTSNPN; CDR2 reads SVGIG (reference sequence). This CDR3 is 13 amino acids long. The DNA of the CDR3 is TGTGCCTGGAGTGTATCCTCATCCAATGAGCAGTTCTTC. Protein product: CAWSVSSSNEQFF.

On this clone itself: Other DNA sequences in this sample translate to the same CDR3. CDR3 sequence reads: CASTSSETQYF. In DNA, the CDR3 is TGTGCCAGCACCTCCTCGGAGACCCAGTACTTC. The chain recombines TRBV2 with TRBJ2-5, with unresolved D. The CDR3 totals 11 residues. Germline-derived CDR1 and CDR2 are SNHLY and FYNNEI. V was trimmed by 7 bases and J by 5 bases, leaving 8 bases between them.

The chain carries TRBV7-2 and TRBJ2-3; D uncertain. From germline, CDR1 is SGHTA and CDR2 FQGNSA. CDR3 size: 14 residues. V gave up 1 base and J gave up 2 bases, with 7 bases separating them. The CDR3 nucleotides are TGTGCCAGCAGCTTAGGGGCCGTCACAGATACGCAGTATTTT. It specifies CASSLGAVTDTQYF.

The V and J genes are TRBV14 and TRBJ1-1; 7 nucleotides align to TRBD1. The germline V gene has CDR1 SGHDN and CDR2 FVKESK. There are 15 residues in the CDR3. V trimming: 2 bases; J trimming: 1 base; junction bases outside the gene matches: 4. The CDR3 sequence is CASSQNRGPNTEAFF. The CDR3 bases are TGTGCCAGCAGCCAAAACAGGGGTCCGAACACTGAAGCTTTCTTT. The entire variable domain, with the rest obtained from reference TRBV14 and TRBJ1-1, is as follows: EAGVTQFPSHSVIEKGQTVTLRCDPISGHDNLYWYRRVMGKEIKFLLHFVKESKQDESGMPNNRFLAERTGGTYSTLKVQPAELEDSGVYFCASSQNRGPNTEAFFGQGTRLTVV.

This clone was detected a few times. Other DNA sequences of this sample code for an identical CDR3. The V and J genes are TRBV5-1 and TRBJ1-5; D unresolved. This CDR3 region has 13 residues. Per germline, CDR1 SGHRS and CDR2 YFSETQ. V lost 0 bases, J lost 7 bases, and 8 bases lay in between. The DNA for the CDR3 is TGCGCCAGCAGCTTGGAGGGTGGCCAGCCCCAGCATTTT. Translation gives CASSLEGGQPQHF.

V usage is TRBV28 and J usage is TRBJ2-1, with D hard to call. Germline values: CDR1 MDHEN, CDR2 SYDVKM. The CDR3 totals 13 residues. Trimming took off 6 bases at V and 1 base at J, with 7 bases between the two ends. Here the CDR3 DNA reads TGTGCCAGCAGCCGAGGATCCTACAATGAGCAGTTCTTC. Translated: CASSRGSYNEQFF.

The chain is built from TRBV29-1 and TRBJ1-2, with 8 bases aligning to TRBD1. This CDR3 region has 16 residues. J was trimmed by 1 base and V by 3 bases; bases with no gene match: 10. Germline CDR1 and CDR2: SQVTM and ANQGSEA. Here the CDR3 DNA reads TGCAGCGTTGAGGAAGGACAGGGCGGAGGTAACTATGGCTACACCTTC. This codes for CSVEEGQGGGNYGYTF.

Of note for this clone: A read error may produce the germline difference seen at one junction end. The J gene is TRBJ2-3, the V gene TRBV6-1; a weak D match, TRBD2 (6 bases). The CDR3 totals 13 residues. Germline V gene data show CDR1 as MNHNS and CDR2 as SASEGT. In nucleotides, the CDR3 is TGTGCCGTAAGGGACTCAAGTAAGGATACGCAGTACTTT. The encoded protein is CAVRDSSKDTQYF.

The rearrangement links TRBV5-4 to TRBJ2-5; 11 nucleotides line up with TRBD2. This CDR3 has 16 residues. Trimming took 2 bases from V and 5 from J; bases not matched to a gene: 8. CDR1 is SGHNT and CDR2 is YYREEE in the germline V gene (reference sequence). CDR3 sequence: CASSLVLAGGLETQYF. CDR3 bases: TGTGCCAGCAGCTTAGTCCTAGCGGGAGGTTTGGAGACCCAGTACTTC.

DNA of the CDR3: TGTGCCAGCAGTACCACCGGGACAGTAAACACCGGGGAGCTGTTTTTT. Translated, it gives CASSTTGTVNTGELFF. This chain joins TRBV27 and TRBJ2-2; 7 nucleotides agree with TRBD1. CDR1 and CDR2 (germline): MNHEY, SMNVEV (reference sequence). The CDR3 runs 16 residues. J lost 2 bases, V lost 5 bases, and 8 bases had no gene match.

The chain is built from TRBV29-1 and TRBJ2-7; D perhaps matches TRBD1 (8 bases). The CDR3 is 14 residues long. Trimming took off 6 bases at V and 4 bases at J, with 19 bases between the two ends. Germline assignment: CDR1 SQVTM and CDR2 ANQGSEA. In DNA form, the CDR3 reads TGCAGCGTGAGCAAACAGGGGGGGATATACGAGCAGTACTTC. As protein: CSVSKQGGIYEQYF.

J is TRBJ1-2 and V is TRBV28; D is unclear. CDR1 is MDHEN, CDR2 SYDVKM, per germline. The CDR3 extends over 10 amino acids. Trimming shortened V by 2 bases and J by 8 bases, and 3 bases separated the two germline ends. The CDR3 reads CASSLHGYTF. Written as DNA, the CDR3 is TGTGCCAGCAGTTTACACGGCTACACCTTC.

With regard to this clone: Other DNA sequences within the sample encode an identical CDR3. V usage is TRBV7-2 and J usage is TRBJ1-1; no clear D. V lost 2 bases and J lost 1, with 5 bases in between. CDR1 and CDR2 from the germline V gene are SGHTA and FQGNSA. The CDR3 is 13 residues long. As DNA, the CDR3 is TGTGCCAGCAGCTTAAAGAGGAACACTGAAGCTTTCTTT. It encodes CASSLKRNTEAFF.

This chain uses TRBV29-1 with TRBJ2-6, with 7 bases identical to TRBD1. The CDR3 length is 16 residues. V was clipped by 2 bases and J by 3 bases; unmatched bases: 7. Germline loops: CDR1 SQVTM, CDR2 ANQGSEA. DNA of the CDR3: TGCAGCGTTGAACAACAGGGGTCCCTTGGGGCCAACGTCCTGACTTTC. It specifies CSVEQQGSLGANVLTF.

This clone has a handful of counts. Other DNA sequences of this sample code for an identical CDR3. The chain carries TRBV11-3 and TRBJ2-7; 7 bases match TRBD1. The germline V gene encodes CDR1 SGHNT and CDR2 YENEEA. V shed 5 bases, J shed 3 bases, and the junction held 7 bases outside the gene matches. This CDR3 region has 14 residues. CDR3 amino acids: CASSPSRDSYEQYF. The CDR3 coding sequence is TGTGCCAGCAGCCCAAGCAGGGACAGCTACGAGCAGTACTTC.